This entry describes one T cell receptor (beta chain). Assay used: immunoSEQ multiplex PCR; TCRdb lists only in-frame clones, some missing. Here the sample spans about 120,000 clones, over 75% being singletons. The CDR3 extends over 16 amino acids. V was shortened by 4 bases and J by 0 bases, with 13 bases between the two germline ends. Germline CDR1 reads SGHRS; CDR2 reads YFSETQ. This sample was taken from a study of blood T cell repertoires in COVID-19. Study overall: From the United States, Italy and Spain came samples of acute and convalescent COVID-19.

The source of this sequence is an elderly man with acute or convalescent COVID-19. Sequencing was done on a sample of peripheral blood. The chain employs TRBV5-1 and TRBJ2-2, with a weak D call TRBD2 (7 bases). CDR3 amino acids: CASSIRGGANTGELFF. Here the CDR3 DNA reads TGCGCCAGCAGCATTCGAGGGGGGGCGAACACCGGGGAGCTGTTTTTT.